This T cell receptor (beta chain) was recorded in a study of T-cell memory formation after mild COVID-19. TCRdb recomputed calls from the 5' RACE reads with MiXCR, one row per CDR3 protein. The sample holds some 130,000 distinct CDR3 sequences, approximately 15% seen once. This clonotype was seen a handful of times. The sequence was collected from a man younger than 35 who had mild COVID-19 (a few samples of this study predate the infection). Cell type and time point are not known. Specimen: PBMCs or a T cell subset sorted from them (not recorded which).

This CDR3 reads CASSQVSGTANYGYTF. The CDR3, as DNA: TGCGCCAGCAGCCAAGTCTCCGGGACCGCCAACTATGGCTACACCTTC. This chain joins TRBV5-1 and TRBJ1-2, with D tentatively TRBD1 (5 bases). CDR1 is SGHRS and CDR2 is YFSETQ in the germline V gene. V was pared by 4 bases and J by 2 bases, with 18 bases between. CDR3 length equals 16 residues.